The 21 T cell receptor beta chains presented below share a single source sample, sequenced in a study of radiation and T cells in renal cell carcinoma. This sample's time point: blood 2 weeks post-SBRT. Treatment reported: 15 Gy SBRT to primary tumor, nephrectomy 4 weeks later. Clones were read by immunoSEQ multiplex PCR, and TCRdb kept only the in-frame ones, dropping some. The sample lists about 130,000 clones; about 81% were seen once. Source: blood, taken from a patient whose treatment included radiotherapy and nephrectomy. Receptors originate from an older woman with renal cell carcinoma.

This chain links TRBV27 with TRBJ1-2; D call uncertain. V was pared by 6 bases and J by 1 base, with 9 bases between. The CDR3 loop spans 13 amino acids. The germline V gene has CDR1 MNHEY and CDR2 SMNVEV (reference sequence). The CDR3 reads CASSLQSNYGYTF. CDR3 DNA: TGTGCCAGCAGCCTACAGAGTAACTATGGCTACACCTTC.

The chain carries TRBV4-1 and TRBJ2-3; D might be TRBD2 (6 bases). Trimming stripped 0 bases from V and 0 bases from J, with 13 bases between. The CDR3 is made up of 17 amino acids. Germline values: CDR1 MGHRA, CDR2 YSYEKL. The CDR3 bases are TGCGCCAGCAGCCAAGATTGGGGGGACCCTAGCACAGATACGCAGTATTTT. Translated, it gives CASSQDWGDPSTDTQYF.

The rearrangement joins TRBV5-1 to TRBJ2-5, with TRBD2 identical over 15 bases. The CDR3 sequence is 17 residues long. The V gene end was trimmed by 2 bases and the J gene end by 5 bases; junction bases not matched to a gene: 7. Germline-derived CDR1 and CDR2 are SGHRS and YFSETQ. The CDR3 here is CASSLGLAGGPRETQYF. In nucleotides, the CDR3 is TGCGCCAGCAGCTTAGGACTAGCGGGAGGGCCGAGGGAGACCCAGTACTTC.

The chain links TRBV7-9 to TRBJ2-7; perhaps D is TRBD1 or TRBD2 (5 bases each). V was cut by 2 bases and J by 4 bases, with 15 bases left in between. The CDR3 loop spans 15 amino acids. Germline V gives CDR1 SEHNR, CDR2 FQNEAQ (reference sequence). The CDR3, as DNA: TGTGCCAGCAGCTTATTCGGGACCGACACGTACGAGCAGTACTTC. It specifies CASSLFGTDTYEQYF.

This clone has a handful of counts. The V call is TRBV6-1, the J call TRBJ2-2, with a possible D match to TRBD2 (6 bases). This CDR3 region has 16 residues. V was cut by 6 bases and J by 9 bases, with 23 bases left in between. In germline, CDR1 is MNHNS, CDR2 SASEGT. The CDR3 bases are TGTGCCAGCAGGGAAACAGGTTTGGGACTCCCCCGGGAGCTGTTTTTT. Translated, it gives CASRETGLGLPRELFF.

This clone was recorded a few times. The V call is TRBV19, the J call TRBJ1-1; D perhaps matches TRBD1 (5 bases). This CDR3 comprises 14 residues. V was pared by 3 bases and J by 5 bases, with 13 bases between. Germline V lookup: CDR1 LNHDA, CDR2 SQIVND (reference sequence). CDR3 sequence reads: CASSISYRRTEAFF. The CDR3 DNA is TGTGCCAGTAGTATTTCGTACAGGCGAACTGAAGCTTTCTTT.

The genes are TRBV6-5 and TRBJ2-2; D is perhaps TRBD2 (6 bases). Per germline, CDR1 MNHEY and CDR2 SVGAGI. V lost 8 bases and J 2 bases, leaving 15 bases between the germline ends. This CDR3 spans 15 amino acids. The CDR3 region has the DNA TGTGCCAGCTGTAACCCGGGACTTAACACCGGGGAGCTGTTTTTT. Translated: CASCNPGLNTGELFF.

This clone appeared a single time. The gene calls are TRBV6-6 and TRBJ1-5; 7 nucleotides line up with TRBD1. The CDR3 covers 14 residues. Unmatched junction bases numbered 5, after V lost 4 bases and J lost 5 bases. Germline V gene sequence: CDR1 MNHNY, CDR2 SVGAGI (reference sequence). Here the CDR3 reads CASSFGQADQPQHF. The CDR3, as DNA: TGTGCCAGCAGTTTCGGACAGGCGGATCAGCCCCAGCATTTT.

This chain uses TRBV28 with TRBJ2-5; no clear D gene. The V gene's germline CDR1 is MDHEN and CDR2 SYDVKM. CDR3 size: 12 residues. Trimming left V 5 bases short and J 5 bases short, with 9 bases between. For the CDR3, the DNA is TGTGCCAGCAGTCAAGGGAAGGAGACCCAGTACTTC. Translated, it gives CASSQGKETQYF.

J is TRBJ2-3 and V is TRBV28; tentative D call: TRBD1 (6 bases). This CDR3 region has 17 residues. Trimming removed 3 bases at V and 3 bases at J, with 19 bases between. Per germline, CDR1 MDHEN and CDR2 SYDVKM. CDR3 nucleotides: TGTGCCAGCAGTTTTTTTGGTGGTACAGGGAGTACAGATACGCAGTATTTT. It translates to CASSFFGGTGSTDTQYF. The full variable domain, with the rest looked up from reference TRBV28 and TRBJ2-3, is DVKVTQSSRYLVKRTGEKVFLECVQDMDHENMFWYRQDPGLGLRLIYFSYDVKMKEKGDIPEGYSVSREKKERFSLILESASTNQTSMYLCASSFFGGTGSTDTQYFGPGTRLTVL.

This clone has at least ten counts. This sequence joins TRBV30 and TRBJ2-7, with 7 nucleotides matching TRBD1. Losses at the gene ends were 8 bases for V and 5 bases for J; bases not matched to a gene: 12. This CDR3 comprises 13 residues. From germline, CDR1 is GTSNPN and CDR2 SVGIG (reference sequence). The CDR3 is CAREGASVDEQYF. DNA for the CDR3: TGTGCCAGAGAGGGGGCGTCCGTGGACGAGCAGTACTTC.

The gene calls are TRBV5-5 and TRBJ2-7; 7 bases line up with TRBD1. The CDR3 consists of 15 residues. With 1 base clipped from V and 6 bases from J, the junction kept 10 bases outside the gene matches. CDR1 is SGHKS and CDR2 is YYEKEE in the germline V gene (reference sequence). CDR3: CASSLSIQGVSEQYF. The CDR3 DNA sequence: TGTGCCAGCAGCTTGAGTATCCAGGGGGTTAGCGAGCAGTACTTC.

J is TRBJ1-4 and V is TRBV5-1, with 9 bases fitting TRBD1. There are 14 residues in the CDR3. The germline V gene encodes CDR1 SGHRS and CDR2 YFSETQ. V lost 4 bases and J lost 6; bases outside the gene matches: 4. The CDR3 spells CASSGTGYDEKLFF. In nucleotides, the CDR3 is TGCGCCAGCAGCGGGACAGGGTATGATGAAAAACTGTTTTTT.

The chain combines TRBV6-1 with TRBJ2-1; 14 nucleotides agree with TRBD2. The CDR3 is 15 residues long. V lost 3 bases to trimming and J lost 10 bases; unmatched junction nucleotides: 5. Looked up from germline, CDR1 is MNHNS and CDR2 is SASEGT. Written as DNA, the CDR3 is TGTGCCAGCAGTGATGTCGGACTAGCGGGAGGCGAGCAGTTCTTC. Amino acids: CASSDVGLAGGEQFF.

In DNA, the CDR3 is TGTGCCATCAGTGAGTCGTTAACCTATGGCTACACCTTC. It yields the protein CAISESLTYGYTF. The genes are TRBV10-3 and TRBJ1-2, with D unclear. This CDR3 spans 13 amino acids. Trimming left V 0 bases short and J 4 bases short, with 6 bases between. Germline values: CDR1 ENHRY, CDR2 SYGVKD.

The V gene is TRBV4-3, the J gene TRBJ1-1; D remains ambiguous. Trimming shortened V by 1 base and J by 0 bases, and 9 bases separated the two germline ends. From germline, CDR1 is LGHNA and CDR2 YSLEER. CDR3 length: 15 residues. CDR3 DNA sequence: TGCGCCAGCAGCCAAGGACACAGCATGAACACTGAAGCTTTCTTT. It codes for CASSQGHSMNTEAFF.

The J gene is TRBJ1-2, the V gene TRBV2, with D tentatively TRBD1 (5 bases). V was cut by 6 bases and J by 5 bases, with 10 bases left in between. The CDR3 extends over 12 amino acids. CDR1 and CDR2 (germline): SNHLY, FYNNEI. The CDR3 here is CASSLDSYGYTF. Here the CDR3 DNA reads TGTGCCAGCAGCCTCGACAGTTATGGCTACACCTTC.

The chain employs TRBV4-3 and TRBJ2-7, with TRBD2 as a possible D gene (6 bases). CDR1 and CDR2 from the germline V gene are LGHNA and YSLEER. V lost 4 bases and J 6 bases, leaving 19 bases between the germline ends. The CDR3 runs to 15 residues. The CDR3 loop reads CASSRTTVGSSEQYF. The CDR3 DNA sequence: TGCGCCAGCAGCCGAACTACGGTCGGGAGCTCCGAGCAGTACTTC.

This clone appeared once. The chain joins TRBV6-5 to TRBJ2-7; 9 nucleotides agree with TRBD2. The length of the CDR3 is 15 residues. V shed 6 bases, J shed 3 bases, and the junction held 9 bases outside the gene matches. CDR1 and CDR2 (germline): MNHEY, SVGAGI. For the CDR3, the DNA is TGTGCCAGCAGAAAAAGCGAGCGGGGGGACTACGAGCAGTACTTC. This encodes CASRKSERGDYEQYF.

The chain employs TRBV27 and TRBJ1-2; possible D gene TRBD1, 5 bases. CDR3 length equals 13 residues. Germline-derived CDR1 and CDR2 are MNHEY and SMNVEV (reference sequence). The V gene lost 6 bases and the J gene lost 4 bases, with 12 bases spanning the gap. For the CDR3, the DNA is TGTGCCAGCAGGACAGCCCCGATCTATGGCTACACCTTC. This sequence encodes CASRTAPIYGYTF.

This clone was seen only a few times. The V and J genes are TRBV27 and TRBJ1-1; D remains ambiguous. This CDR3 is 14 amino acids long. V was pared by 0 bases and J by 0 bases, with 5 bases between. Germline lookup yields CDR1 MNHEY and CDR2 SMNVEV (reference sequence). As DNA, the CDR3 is TGTGCCAGCAGTTTATCTTTCCTGAACACTGAAGCTTTCTTT. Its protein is CASSLSFLNTEAFF.